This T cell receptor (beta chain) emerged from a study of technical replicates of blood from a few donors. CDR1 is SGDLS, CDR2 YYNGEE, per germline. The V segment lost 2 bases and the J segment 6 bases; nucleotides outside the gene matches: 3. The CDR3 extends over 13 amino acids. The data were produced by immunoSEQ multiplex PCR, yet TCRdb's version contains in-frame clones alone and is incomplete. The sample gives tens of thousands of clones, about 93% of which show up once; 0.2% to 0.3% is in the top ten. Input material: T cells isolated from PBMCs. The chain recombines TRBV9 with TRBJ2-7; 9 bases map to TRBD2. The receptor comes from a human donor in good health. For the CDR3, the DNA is TGTGCCAGCAGCGTTAGCGGGAGTGGCGAGCAGTACTTC. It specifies CASSVSGSGEQYF.